Below, 7 T cell receptor beta chains from the same sample are listed, as sequenced in a study of blood T cells in healthy people across ages. Then a second PCR, running roughly 7 to 11 cycles, was carried out with a sample-barcoded 5' primer and a J-beta primer mix. TCRdb re-derived calls from the 5' RACE reads in MiXCR, one entry per CDR3 protein. The sample includes 1.5 million to 2 million distinct CDR3 sequences, around 36% of them seen just once. The specimen was blood. The receptors shown here come from a woman aged 30 to 39 in good health.

V and J are TRBV27 and TRBJ2-1, with D possibly matching TRBD2 (7 bases). This CDR3 comprises 13 residues. V was pared by 6 bases and J by 8 bases, with 14 bases between. CDR1 is MNHEY and CDR2 is SMNVEV in the germline V gene (reference sequence). The CDR3 sequence is CASRQGGLHEQFF. CDR3 nucleotide sequence: TGTGCCAGCAGACAGGGAGGGTTGCATGAGCAGTTCTTC.

The chain couples TRBV27 to TRBJ1-1; D unresolved. CDR3 length: 14 amino acids. Per the germline V gene, CDR1 is MNHEY and CDR2 is SMNVEV (reference sequence). V was clipped by 11 bases and J by 1 base, with 17 bases between them. CDR3 sequence: CACQPGERNTEAFF. The CDR3 nucleotides are TGTGCCTGTCAACCGGGAGAGAGGAACACTGAAGCTTTCTTT.

In this sample, this clonotype turned up a few times. This chain links TRBV7-9 with TRBJ2-3, with TRBD2 matching 8 bases. CDR3 length: 16 residues. Trimming removed 5 bases from V and 2 bases from J; junction bases left unmatched: 9. The V gene's germline CDR1 is SEHNR and CDR2 FQNEAQ (reference sequence). The chain's CDR3 is CASSPPGGTSTDTQYF. In DNA, the CDR3 is TGTGCCAGCAGCCCCCCGGGGGGGACTTCCACAGATACGCAGTATTTT.

This clonotype was detected a few times. The V call is TRBV9, the J call TRBJ2-5; D may correspond to TRBD1 or TRBD2 (5 bases each). The V and J ends lost 2 bases and 4 bases respectively, with 21 bases between them. The germline V gene encodes CDR1 SGDLS and CDR2 YYNGEE. The CDR3 consists of 17 residues. The CDR3 spells CASSVGIGTPRRETQYF. The CDR3 DNA is TGTGCCAGCAGCGTGGGGATCGGGACCCCGAGGCGAGAGACCCAGTACTTC.

This clonotype occurred many times. The chain employs TRBV29-1 and TRBJ2-5; 9 nucleotides agree with TRBD1. CDR1 and CDR2 from the germline V gene are SQVTM and ANQGSEA. There are 15 residues in the CDR3. Trimming at V came to 2 bases and at J to 2 bases, leaving 6 bases not matched to a gene. CDR3 coding DNA: TGCAGCGTTGAATTCGGGACAGGGCTACAAGAGACCCAGTACTTC. It is translated as CSVEFGTGLQETQYF. The variable domain in full, completed from reference TRBV29-1 and TRBJ2-5, reads SAVISQKPSRDICQRGTSLTIQCQVDSQVTMMFWYRQQPGQSLTLIATANQGSEATYESGFVIDKFPISRPNLTFSTLTVSNMSPEDSSIYLCSVEFGTGLQETQYFGPGTRLLVL.

This clonotype was counted a few times. The chain is built from TRBV6-5 and TRBJ2-2, with D perhaps matching TRBD1 or TRBD2 (6 bases each). V lost 6 bases to trimming and J lost 6 bases, with 17 bases between them. This CDR3 spans 15 amino acids. Germline V gene sequence: CDR1 MNHEY, CDR2 SVGAGI. CDR3 sequence: CASSPRGPGAGELFF. The CDR3 DNA reads as TGTGCCAGCAGCCCACGGGGGCCCGGGGCCGGGGAGCTGTTTTTT.

This clonotype was recorded a few times. This sequence may be a read error, since a much larger clone differs from it by one base. The chain links TRBV5-1 to TRBJ2-7; perhaps D is TRBD1 or TRBD2 (6 bases each). This CDR3 comprises 18 residues. Germline V gene sequence: CDR1 SGHRS, CDR2 YFSETQ. Trimming took off 4 bases at V and 3 bases at J, with 26 bases between the two ends. CDR3: CASSQNSDRPGLCYEQYF. Here the CDR3 DNA reads TGCGCCAGCAGCCAGAACTCGGACAGACCGGGACTCTGCTACGAGCAGTACTTC.